Following are 22 T cell receptor beta chains from one sample sequenced in a study of Ad26.COV2.S vaccination and SARS-CoV-2 variants. Treatment reported: over 15 received Ad26.COV2.S at low or high dose, single or two shots; a few received placebo; per-sample allocation not given. Sampling took place 63 days after the first vaccine or placebo injection. Repertoires were generated with immunoSEQ multiplex PCR, while TCRdb's copy carries only in-frame clones and drops some. The profile shows hundreds of thousands of clones, 70% to 90% of them singletons. Sequences were derived from peripheral blood, sampled in a trial of Ad26.COV2.S vaccine versus placebo. The receptor source for this set is a person aged 18-65 years who received the Ad26.COV2.S COVID-19 vaccine or a placebo.

The rearrangement uses TRBV19 and TRBJ2-1; D perhaps matches TRBD2 (6 bases). There are 15 residues in the CDR3. Per germline, CDR1 LNHDA and CDR2 SQIVND (reference sequence). V lost 3 bases to trimming and J lost 7 bases, with 16 bases between them. In DNA, the CDR3 is TGTGCCAGTAGTATGCGAGCGGGTGCCCGAAATGAGCAGTTCTTC. This translates into CASSMRAGARNEQFF.

V and J are TRBV3-1 (or the pseudogene TRBV3-2) and TRBJ2-7; possible D gene TRBD2, 5 bases. The CDR3 has 14 residues. Trimming shortened V by 3 bases and J by 3 bases, and 12 bases separated the two germline ends. Germline CDR1 reads LGHDT; CDR2 reads YNNKEL (reference sequence). CDR3 sequence (DNA): TGTGCCAGCAGCCAGAGGGTAGGAGACTACGAGCAGTACTTC. It codes for CASSQRVGDYEQYF.

The chain couples TRBV19 to TRBJ1-5; no definite D call. This CDR3 contains 16 residues. Deletions cut 3 bases from V and 3 bases from J, with 15 bases between. Germline loops: CDR1 LNHDA, CDR2 SQIVND (reference sequence). This CDR3 is CASSISGGRDNQPQHF. The DNA of the CDR3 is TGTGCCAGTAGTATCTCCGGAGGGAGGGACAATCAGCCCCAGCATTTT.

J is TRBJ1-3 and V is TRBV18, with TRBD1 matching 7 bases. V lost 4 bases and J lost 2; bases outside the gene matches: 5. The length of the CDR3 is 15 residues. Germline CDR1 and CDR2: KGHSH and LQKENI. CDR3 region: CASSLGQAPGNTIYF. The CDR3 DNA reads TGTGCCAGCTCACTAGGACAGGCTCCTGGAAACACCATATATTTT.

The J gene is TRBJ2-6, the V gene TRBV19; unclear D gene. V lost 4 bases, J lost 0 bases, and 1 base lay in between. The CDR3 totals 13 residues. Germline values: CDR1 LNHDA, CDR2 SQIVND (reference sequence). The DNA of the CDR3 is TGTGCCAGTAGTAACTCTGGGGCCAACGTCCTGACTTTC. Protein sequence: CASSNSGANVLTF. The whole variable domain, remainder taken from reference TRBV19 and TRBJ2-6, is DGGITQSPKYLFRKEGQNVTLSCEQNLNHDAMYWYRQDPGQGLRLIYYSQIVNDFQKGDIAEGYSVSREKKESFPLTVTSAQKNPTAFYLCASSNSGANVLTFGAGSRLTVL.

The rearrangement joins TRBV18 to TRBJ1-2; 7 bases fit TRBD1. With V trimmed by 6 bases and J by 8 bases, 9 bases remained unmatched. CDR3 length equals 13 residues. Germline CDR1 KGHSH, CDR2 LQKENI. Here the CDR3 reads CASSHGQVEGYTF. CDR3 DNA sequence: TGTGCCAGCTCCCACGGACAGGTAGAGGGCTACACCTTC.

V and J are TRBV9 and TRBJ2-6; D ambiguous. The CDR3 contains 19 residues. Germline CDR1 is SGDLS and CDR2 is YYNGEE. V lost 1 base to trimming and J lost 0 bases, with 17 bases between them. The CDR3 reads CASSVNPRRQSSGANVLTF. The CDR3, as DNA: TGTGCCAGCAGCGTAAATCCTCGCCGTCAGAGCTCTGGGGCCAACGTCCTGACTTTC.

The chain links TRBV7-2 to TRBJ1-5, with D possibly matching TRBD1 (5 bases). V dropped 5 bases and J dropped 3 bases, with 17 bases sitting between them. Germline-derived CDR1 and CDR2 are SGHTA and FQGNSA. CDR3 length: 16 residues. The CDR3 nucleotides are TGTGCCAGCAGCCCGGGACGCACGCCGACCAATCAGCCCCAGCATTTT. Its translation: CASSPGRTPTNQPQHF.

The V and J genes are TRBV9 and TRBJ2-3; D may be TRBD1 (5 bases). Trimming took 0 bases from V and 6 from J, leaving 14 bases between them. CDR1 and CDR2 (germline): SGDLS, YYNGEE. The CDR3 has 15 amino acids. CDR3 loop: CASSVVGQGWDTQYF. CDR3 coding DNA: TGTGCCAGCAGCGTAGTTGGGCAGGGATGGGATACGCAGTATTTT.

The CDR3 loop reads CASSSSGTRVYNEQFF. For the CDR3, the DNA is TGCGCCAGCAGCTCCTCCGGGACAAGGGTCTACAATGAGCAGTTCTTC. The chain recombines TRBV5-1 with TRBJ2-1; tentative D call: TRBD1 (6 bases). The germline V and J ends were trimmed by 3 bases and 3 bases, with 16 bases remaining between them. Germline CDR1 SGHRS, CDR2 YFSETQ. This CDR3 is 16 amino acids long.

This chain joins TRBV29-1 and TRBJ2-2, with D possibly being TRBD1 or TRBD2 (5 bases each). The CDR3 is 16 amino acids. The V end was cut by 6 bases, the J end by 0 bases, with 17 bases between. CDR1 and CDR2 from the germline V gene are SQVTM and ANQGSEA. CDR3 sequence (DNA): TGCAGCGTCCACACTAGGGGCGGGCCGAACACCGGGGAGCTGTTTTTT. Translation gives CSVHTRGGPNTGELFF.

The rearrangement joins TRBV19 to TRBJ2-5; 8 nucleotides align to TRBD2. V was clipped by 5 bases and J by 4 bases; unmatched bases: 9. CDR3 length: 15 residues. Per the germline V gene, CDR1 is LNHDA and CDR2 is SQIVND (reference sequence). CDR3: CASSLTSVPGETQYF. In nucleotides, the CDR3 is TGTGCCAGTAGTCTGACTAGCGTCCCGGGAGAGACCCAGTACTTC.

In regard to this clone: The sample holds other DNA sequences that translate to the same CDR3. The rearrangement joins TRBV6-5 to TRBJ1-2; tentative D call: TRBD1 (5 bases). CDR3 length equals 13 residues. Trimming removed 8 bases from V and 3 bases from J, with 13 bases in between. Germline loops: CDR1 MNHEY, CDR2 SVGAGI. The CDR3 is CASSRGGDYGYTF. The CDR3 DNA reads TGTGCCAGCTCGAGGGGCGGTGACTATGGCTACACCTTC.

The J gene is TRBJ1-1, the V gene TRBV7-8; D unresolved. Germline lookup yields CDR1 SGHVS and CDR2 FQNEAQ. V lost 1 base to trimming and J lost 5 bases, with 5 bases between them. The CDR3 runs 12 residues. DNA of the CDR3: TGTGCCAGCAGCTTAGGGCGGACTGAAGCTTTCTTT. As protein: CASSLGRTEAFF.

This clone has just a few counts. The J gene is TRBJ2-2, the V gene TRBV5-1; D gene ambiguous. Germline V gene sequence: CDR1 SGHRS, CDR2 YFSETQ. V lost 5 bases, J lost 5 bases, and 10 bases lay in between. CDR3 length equals 13 residues. The CDR3, as DNA: TGCGCCAGCAGACTATTAGAGACCGGGGAGCTGTTTTTT. It yields the protein CASRLLETGELFF.

The rearrangement uses TRBV2 and TRBJ2-5, with 9 bases identical to TRBD2. The CDR3 is 15 residues long. The J segment lost 5 bases and the V segment lost 6 bases, leaving 10 bases of the junction unmatched. Germline loops: CDR1 SNHLY, CDR2 FYNNEI. CDR3: CASRDLGLASETQYF. For the CDR3, the DNA is TGTGCCAGCAGGGACCTGGGACTAGCCAGTGAGACCCAGTACTTC.

The CDR3 loop is CAWGVYEQYF. For the CDR3, the DNA is TGTGCCTGGGGAGTCTACGAGCAGTACTTC. The rearrangement links TRBV30 to TRBJ2-7; D gene ambiguous. CDR1 is GTSNPN, CDR2 SVGIG, per germline (reference sequence). This CDR3 is 10 amino acids long. Deletions cut 5 bases from V and 3 bases from J, with 5 bases between.

The V call is TRBV11-3, the J call TRBJ2-3; tentative D call: TRBD2 (5 bases). V shed 0 bases and J shed 3 bases, with 10 bases lying between them. The CDR3 loop spans 15 amino acids. Germline V CDR1 and CDR2: SGHNT, YENEEA. Here the CDR3 reads CASSLDGGGTDTQYF. The CDR3 DNA follows: TGTGCCAGCAGCTTAGACGGAGGTGGGACAGATACGCAGTATTTT.

This clone appeared a few times. The rearrangement links TRBV2 to TRBJ1-3; D ambiguous. The CDR3 is made up of 14 amino acids. Trimming removed 7 bases from V and 0 bases from J, with 10 bases in between. Germline V CDR1 and CDR2: SNHLY, FYNNEI. CDR3: CASIQVDSGNTIYF. The CDR3 coding sequence is TGTGCCAGCATCCAGGTTGACTCTGGAAACACCATATATTTT.

The chain employs TRBV19 and TRBJ1-1; D possibly corresponds to TRBD1 (5 bases). Germline CDR1 and CDR2: LNHDA and SQIVND (reference sequence). Trimming cost V 5 bases and J 3 bases, with 10 bases left between them. The CDR3 sequence is 13 residues long. The CDR3 DNA follows: TGTGCCAGTAGTCACGTAGGGGACACTGAAGCTTTCTTT. This sequence encodes CASSHVGDTEAFF.

This chain connects TRBV9 to TRBJ2-3, with D possibly being TRBD2 (6 bases). Deletions cut 0 bases from V and 2 bases from J, with 13 bases between. This CDR3 has 16 amino acids. Per the germline V gene, CDR1 is SGDLS and CDR2 is YYNGEE. As DNA, the CDR3 is TGTGCCAGCAGCGTAGGCTCGGGGGACCTCACAGATACGCAGTATTTT. Its translation is CASSVGSGDLTDTQYF.

The rearrangement links TRBV5-1 to TRBJ1-4, with 9 bases lining up with TRBD1. After removal of 4 bases from V and 5 bases from J, the junction contained 9 bases not matched to a gene. CDR3 length: 16 amino acids. Per the germline V gene, CDR1 is SGHRS and CDR2 is YFSETQ. The CDR3 loop reads CASSQNAGTGNEKLFF. The DNA for the CDR3 is TGCGCCAGCAGCCAAAACGCCGGGACAGGGAATGAAAAACTGTTTTTT.